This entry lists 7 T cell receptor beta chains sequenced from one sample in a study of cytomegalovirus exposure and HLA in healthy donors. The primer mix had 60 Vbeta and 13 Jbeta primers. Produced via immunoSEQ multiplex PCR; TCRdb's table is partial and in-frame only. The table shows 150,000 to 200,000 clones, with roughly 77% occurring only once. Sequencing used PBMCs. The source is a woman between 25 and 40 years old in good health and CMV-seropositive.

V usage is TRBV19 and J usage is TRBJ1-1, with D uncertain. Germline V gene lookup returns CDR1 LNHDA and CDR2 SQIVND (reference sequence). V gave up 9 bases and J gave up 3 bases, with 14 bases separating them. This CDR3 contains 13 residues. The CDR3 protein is CASLRWEDTEAFF. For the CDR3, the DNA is TGTGCCAGCCTCCGGTGGGAGGACACTGAAGCTTTCTTT.

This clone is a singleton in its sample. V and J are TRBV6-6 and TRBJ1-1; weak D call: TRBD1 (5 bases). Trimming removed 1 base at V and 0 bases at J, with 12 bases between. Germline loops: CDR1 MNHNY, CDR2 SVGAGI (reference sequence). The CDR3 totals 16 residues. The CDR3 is CASSYWGGTLNTEAFF. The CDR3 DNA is TGTGCCAGCAGTTACTGGGGCGGGACCCTGAACACTGAAGCTTTCTTT.

The CDR3: CASSPQGEGYNSPLHF. The DNA of the CDR3 is TGTGCCAGCAGCCCACAGGGAGAGGGCTATAATTCACCCCTCCACTTT. The chain links TRBV5-8 to TRBJ1-6; D may be TRBD1 (6 bases). The CDR3 has 16 amino acids. Germline-derived CDR1 and CDR2 are SGHTS and YDEGEE. V was trimmed by 4 bases and J by 3 bases, leaving 14 bases between them.

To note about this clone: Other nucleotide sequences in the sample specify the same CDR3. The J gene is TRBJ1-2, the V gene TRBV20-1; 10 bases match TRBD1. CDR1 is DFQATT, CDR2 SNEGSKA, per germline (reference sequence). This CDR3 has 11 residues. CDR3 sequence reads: CSLGQGMGYTF. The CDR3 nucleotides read TGCAGCTTGGGACAGGGGATGGGCTACACCTTC.

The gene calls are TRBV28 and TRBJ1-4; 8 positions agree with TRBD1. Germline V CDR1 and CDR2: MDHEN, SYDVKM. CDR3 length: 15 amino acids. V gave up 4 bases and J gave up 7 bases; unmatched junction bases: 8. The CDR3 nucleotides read TGTGCCAGCAGTTCCCACAGGGGGACGGGTGAAAAACTGTTTTTT. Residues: CASSSHRGTGEKLFF. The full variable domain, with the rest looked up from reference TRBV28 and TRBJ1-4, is DVKVTQSSRYLVKRTGEKVFLECVQDMDHENMFWYRQDPGLGLRLIYFSYDVKMKEKGDIPEGYSVSREKKERFSLILESASTNQTSMYLCASSSHRGTGEKLFFGSGTQLSVL.

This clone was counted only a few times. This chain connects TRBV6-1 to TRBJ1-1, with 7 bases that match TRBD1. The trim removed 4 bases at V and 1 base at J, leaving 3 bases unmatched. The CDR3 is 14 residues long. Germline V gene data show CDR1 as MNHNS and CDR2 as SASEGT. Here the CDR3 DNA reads TGTGCCAGCAGTGTGGGACAGTCGAACACTGAAGCTTTCTTT. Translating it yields CASSVGQSNTEAFF.

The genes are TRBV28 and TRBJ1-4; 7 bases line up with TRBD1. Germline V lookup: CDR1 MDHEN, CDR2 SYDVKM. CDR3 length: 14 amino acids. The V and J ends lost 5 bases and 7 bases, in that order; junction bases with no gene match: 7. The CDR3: CASSRGQISEKLFF. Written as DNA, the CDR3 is TGTGCCAGCAGTAGGGGACAGATTAGTGAAAAACTGTTTTTT.